Listed here are 27 T cell receptor beta chains from one sample, sequenced in a study of blood T cell repertoires in COVID-19. TCRdb's table, derived via immunoSEQ multiplex PCR, lists solely in-frame clones and lacks some. The table records some 290,000 clones, 90% to 95% of them present only once. Sample: PBMCs or T cells enriched from blood (not recorded which). Every receptor here comes from a woman aged 30 to 39 who had been exposed to COVID-19.

This clone was detected once. The chain uses TRBV3-1 (or the pseudogene TRBV3-2) and TRBJ1-5, with 9 bases identical to TRBD1. The V and J ends lost 1 base and 7 bases, in that order; junction bases with no gene match: 5. In germline, CDR1 is LGHDT, CDR2 YNNKEL (reference sequence). This CDR3 contains 15 residues. CDR3 residues: CASSQGTGVGQPQHF. As DNA, the CDR3 is TGTGCCAGCAGCCAAGGGACAGGGGTGGGGCAGCCCCAGCATTTT.

The V call is TRBV3-1 (or the pseudogene TRBV3-2), the J call TRBJ2-6, with no clear D. V lost 3 bases and J lost 4, with 4 bases in between. The CDR3 runs 13 residues. Germline V CDR1 and CDR2: LGHDT, YNNKEL (reference sequence). CDR3 coding DNA: TGTGCCAGCAGCCACTCCGGGGCCAACGTCCTGACTTTC. Residues: CASSHSGANVLTF.

The rearrangement links TRBV7-2 to TRBJ1-1; no reliable D call. Germline CDR1 reads SGHTA; CDR2 reads FQGNSA. Trimming removed 5 bases at V and 4 bases at J, with 14 bases between. The CDR3 spans 14 residues. CDR3 in amino acids: CASSTYSRGTEAFF. CDR3 nucleotide sequence: TGTGCCAGCAGCACCTACTCGCGGGGCACTGAAGCTTTCTTT.

The CDR3 bases are TGTGCCAGTAGTATTCTTAGCGGGGGGACCGGGGAGCTGTTTTTT. This sequence encodes CASSILSGGTGELFF. The J gene is TRBJ2-2, the V gene TRBV19; 10 bases fit TRBD2. Germline V gene data show CDR1 as LNHDA and CDR2 as SQIVND (reference sequence). This CDR3 has 15 residues. Trimming at V came to 3 bases and at J to 5 bases, leaving 3 bases not matched to a gene.

This sequence joins TRBV9 and TRBJ2-3, with 7 bases aligning to TRBD2. V lost 0 bases, J lost 5 bases, and 6 bases stayed unmatched. Per the germline V gene, CDR1 is SGDLS and CDR2 is YYNGEE. The CDR3 is 15 residues long. The CDR3 DNA is TGTGCCAGCAGCGTAGAAGGCGGGGGTGGAGATACGCAGTATTTT. The encoded protein is CASSVEGGGGDTQYF.

The chain combines TRBV4-3 with TRBJ2-7, with D possibly TRBD2 on 5 matching bases. This CDR3 has 13 residues. Germline V gene data show CDR1 as LGHNA and CDR2 as YSLEER. V dropped 4 bases and J dropped 4 bases, with 11 bases sitting between them. CDR3 in amino acids: CASSPERDYEQYF. CDR3 bases: TGCGCCAGCAGCCCGGAACGGGATTACGAGCAGTACTTC.

The chain links TRBV14 to TRBJ1-2; 7 bases are a match to TRBD1. Germline V CDR1 and CDR2: SGHDN, FVKESK. V was clipped by 7 bases and J by 6 bases; unmatched bases: 11. The CDR3 runs to 14 residues. The CDR3 is CASKRTGEVDGYTF. CDR3 sequence (DNA): TGTGCCAGCAAACGGACAGGAGAGGTGGATGGCTACACCTTC.

This clone has a single count. V usage is TRBV6-2 or TRBV6-3 and J usage is TRBJ2-5; a possible D gene is TRBD1 (5 bases). Trimming left V 0 bases short and J 4 bases short, with 9 bases between. Germline CDR1 and CDR2: MNHEY and SVGEGT. This CDR3 comprises 14 residues. CDR3 sequence: CASSYSYRRETQYF. DNA of the CDR3: TGTGCCAGCAGTTACTCTTACAGGAGAGAGACCCAGTACTTC.

The rearrangement uses TRBV7-2 and TRBJ1-2; 8 bases line up with TRBD1. After removal of 2 bases from V and 4 bases from J, the junction contained 6 bases not matched to a gene. This CDR3 is 15 amino acids long. Germline CDR1 is SGHTA and CDR2 is FQGNSA. DNA of the CDR3: TGTGCCAGCAGCTTATCCGGACAGGGCTCCTATGGCTACACCTTC. Translating it yields CASSLSGQGSYGYTF.

The rearrangement uses TRBV2 and TRBJ1-4; 7 bases are shared with TRBD1. CDR3 size: 14 residues. V shed 4 bases and J 8 bases; nucleotides not matched to a gene: 7. Germline lookup yields CDR1 SNHLY and CDR2 FYNNEI. In DNA, the CDR3 is TGTGCCAGCAGTGGACAGGGAACGGGGGAAAAACTGTTTTTT. Protein product: CASSGQGTGEKLFF.

The chain is built from TRBV9 and TRBJ1-6; a weak D match, TRBD1 (6 bases). CDR3 size: 18 residues. Per the germline V gene, CDR1 is SGDLS and CDR2 is YYNGEE. Deletions cut 3 bases from V and 9 bases from J, with 25 bases between. The CDR3 sequence is CASSASGVAGGQGSPLHF. CDR3 sequence (DNA): TGTGCCAGCAGCGCTTCAGGAGTGGCCGGGGGGCAGGGTTCACCCCTCCACTTT.

The chain uses TRBV6-2 or TRBV6-3 and TRBJ1-2; TRBD1 might be the D (6 bases). Germline assignment: CDR1 MNHEY and CDR2 SVGEGT. V dropped 2 bases and J dropped 8 bases, with 18 bases sitting between them. The length of the CDR3 is 15 residues. Written as DNA, the CDR3 is TGTGCCAGCAGTTACCCTAACAGGGTAGGCCGCGGCTACACCTTC. This gives the protein CASSYPNRVGRGYTF.

This chain links TRBV11-2 with TRBJ1-6, with a possible D match to TRBD1 (5 bases). Germline-derived CDR1 and CDR2 are SGHAT and FQNNGV. Trimming cost V 4 bases and J 10 bases, with 11 bases left between them. This CDR3 is built from 13 residues. As DNA, the CDR3 is TGTGCCAGCAGCTGGTCCCAGGGATCACCCCTCCACTTT. It encodes CASSWSQGSPLHF.

Comments on this clone: Other DNA sequences in this sample translate to the same CDR3. The CDR3 spells CASSETSYGYTF. Written as DNA, the CDR3 is TGTGCCAGCAGTGAGACAAGTTATGGCTACACCTTC. The chain couples TRBV2 to TRBJ1-2; D unresolved. Germline CDR1 reads SNHLY; CDR2 reads FYNNEI. This CDR3 contains 12 residues. V was cut by 3 bases and J by 5 bases, with 7 bases left in between.

The chain combines TRBV27 with TRBJ1-1; 12 bases agree with TRBD1. With V trimmed by 3 bases and J by 5 bases, 7 bases remained unmatched. The germline CDR1 and CDR2 sequences are MNHEY and SMNVEV (reference sequence). The CDR3 has 16 amino acids. The DNA for the CDR3 is TGTGCCAGCAGTTTCGGGACAGGGGGCGATCTGACTGAAGCTTTCTTT. Protein sequence: CASSFGTGGDLTEAFF.

This clone has only one observation. As DNA, the CDR3 is TGCGCCAGCAGCCCATGGCGGGGGGACTCCTACGAGCAGTACTTC. Its protein is CASSPWRGDSYEQYF. This chain links TRBV4-1 with TRBJ2-7; 8 bases are a match to TRBD2. This CDR3 has 15 residues. V lost 4 bases to trimming and J lost 0 bases; unmatched junction nucleotides: 5. Germline-derived CDR1 and CDR2 are MGHRA and YSYEKL.

V gene TRBV2 combines with J gene TRBJ1-2; the D gene is possibly TRBD1 (6 bases). This CDR3 has 13 residues. Trimming cost V 2 bases and J 5 bases, with 9 bases left between them. Per the germline V gene, CDR1 is SNHLY and CDR2 is FYNNEI. The CDR3 here is CASSENREYGYTF. The CDR3 DNA follows: TGTGCCAGCAGTGAAAACAGGGAATATGGCTACACCTTC.

This clone appeared a few times. The CDR3 nucleotides are TGTGCCAGCAGCCACCACCAGGGGCTTAACTATGGCTACACCTTC. Amino acid sequence: CASSHHQGLNYGYTF. This rearrangement joins TRBV5-5 to TRBJ1-2, with D perhaps TRBD1 (6 bases). The CDR3 totals 15 residues. Germline CDR1 is SGHKS and CDR2 is YYEKEE (reference sequence). The V gene lost 4 bases and the J gene lost 1 base, with 14 bases spanning the gap. The full variable domain, completed using reference TRBV5-5 and TRBJ1-2, is DAGVTQSPTHLIKTRGQQVTLRCSPISGHKSVSWYQQVLGQGPQFIFQYYEKEERGRGNFPDRFSARQFPNYSSELNVNALLLGDSALYLCASSHHQGLNYGYTFGSGTRLTVV.

This clone is a singleton in its sample. V gene TRBV9 combines with J gene TRBJ2-7; D perhaps matches TRBD2 (6 bases). Germline CDR1 reads SGDLS; CDR2 reads YYNGEE. The CDR3 covers 15 residues. V dropped 0 bases and J dropped 3 bases, with 13 bases sitting between them. The CDR3 DNA reads TGTGCCAGCAGCGTAGCTTCGGCGGGAAACTACGAGCAGTACTTC. It codes for CASSVASAGNYEQYF.

This chain joins TRBV10-3 and TRBJ1-2; TRBD1 aligns across 7 bases. The CDR3 covers 15 residues. Per germline, CDR1 ENHRY and CDR2 SYGVKD. V lost 3 bases and J lost 0; bases outside the gene matches: 4. Here the CDR3 reads CAISERQGPNYGYTF. The CDR3 region has the DNA TGTGCCATCAGTGAACGACAGGGACCTAACTATGGCTACACCTTC.

The chain has TRBV5-1 and TRBJ1-6, with D perhaps TRBD1 (5 bases). CDR1 is SGHRS and CDR2 is YFSETQ in the germline V gene. The CDR3 totals 16 residues. Trimming shortened V by 2 bases and J by 4 bases, and 13 bases separated the two germline ends. The CDR3 reads CASSFQEQVYNSPLHF. The CDR3 DNA is TGCGCCAGCAGCTTTCAGGAACAGGTATATAATTCACCCCTCCACTTT.

This rearrangement joins TRBV4-1 to TRBJ1-4; D may be TRBD1 (5 bases). V lost 4 bases to trimming and J lost 4 bases, with 10 bases between them. This CDR3 has 14 residues. Germline CDR1 reads MGHRA; CDR2 reads YSYEKL. CDR3 loop: CASSRGGLNEKLFF. DNA of the CDR3: TGCGCCAGCAGCCGCGGGGGTCTTAATGAAAAACTGTTTTTT.

The rearrangement joins TRBV9 to TRBJ2-2; D uncertain. Germline values: CDR1 SGDLS, CDR2 YYNGEE. V lost 0 bases and J 3 bases, leaving 6 bases between the germline ends. This CDR3 contains 14 residues. This chain's CDR3 is CASSVESYTGELFF. In DNA, the CDR3 is TGTGCCAGCAGCGTAGAGAGCTACACCGGGGAGCTGTTTTTT.

The V call is TRBV4-1, the J call TRBJ2-4; 13 nucleotides match TRBD2. Germline CDR1 is MGHRA and CDR2 is YSYEKL. Trimming took 1 base from V and 0 from J; bases not matched to a gene: 6. The CDR3 runs to 19 residues. This CDR3 is CASSQVGTSGILAKNIQYF. The CDR3 bases are TGCGCCAGCAGCCAAGTGGGGACTAGCGGGATCCTAGCCAAAAACATTCAGTACTTC.

V usage is TRBV28 and J usage is TRBJ2-1; the match to TRBD1 covers 10 bases. With 4 bases clipped from V and 4 bases from J, the junction kept 7 bases outside the gene matches. The CDR3 totals 16 residues. Germline-derived CDR1 and CDR2 are MDHEN and SYDVKM. The CDR3 DNA follows: TGTGCCAGCAGTTCCCCGACAGGGGGCTCGTACAATGAGCAGTTCTTC. Translated, it gives CASSSPTGGSYNEQFF.

The chain uses TRBV9 and TRBJ1-2; TRBD1 is a possible D gene (6 bases). V lost 5 bases, J lost 1 base, and 12 bases lay in between. The CDR3 is made up of 14 amino acids. Germline loops: CDR1 SGDLS, CDR2 YYNGEE. CDR3 in amino acids: CASSRGNVNYGYTF. CDR3 coding DNA: TGTGCCAGCAGTAGGGGGAATGTTAACTATGGCTACACCTTC.

A word on this clone: The sample carries other DNA sequences with the same CDR3. The V and J genes are TRBV2 and TRBJ1-2, with D unclear. In germline, CDR1 is SNHLY, CDR2 FYNNEI. V was clipped by 4 bases and J by 0 bases, with 6 bases between them. The CDR3 spans 13 residues. The CDR3 is CASSGSANYGYTF. In DNA form, the CDR3 reads TGTGCCAGCAGTGGTAGCGCTAACTATGGCTACACCTTC. The complete variable domain, with remaining parts taken from reference TRBV2 and TRBJ1-2, reads EPEVTQTPSHQVTQMGQEVILRCVPISNHLYFYWYRQILGQKVEFLVSFYNNEISEKSEIFDDQFSVERPDGSNFTLKIRSTKLEDSAMYFCASSGSANYGYTFGSGTRLTVV.